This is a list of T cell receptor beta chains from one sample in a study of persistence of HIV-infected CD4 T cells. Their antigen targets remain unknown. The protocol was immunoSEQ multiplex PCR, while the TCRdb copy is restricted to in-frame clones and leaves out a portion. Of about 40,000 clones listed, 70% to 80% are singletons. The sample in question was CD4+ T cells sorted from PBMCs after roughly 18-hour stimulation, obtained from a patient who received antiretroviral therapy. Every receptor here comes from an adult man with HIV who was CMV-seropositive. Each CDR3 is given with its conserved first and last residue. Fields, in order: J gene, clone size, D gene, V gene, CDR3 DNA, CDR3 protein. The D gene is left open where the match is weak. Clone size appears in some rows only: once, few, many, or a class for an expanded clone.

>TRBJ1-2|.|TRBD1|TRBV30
TGTGCCTGGGACAGGGAGAGGGGTGGCTACACCTTC
CAWDRERGGYTF
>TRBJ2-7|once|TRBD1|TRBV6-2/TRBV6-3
TGTGCCAGCAGTTACCTAGGACAGGGGACCTACGAGCAGTACTTC
CASSYLGQGTYEQYF
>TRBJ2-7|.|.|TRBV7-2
TGTGCCAGCAGCTTAGTACCCGGTAACGAGCAGTACTTC
CASSLVPGNEQYF
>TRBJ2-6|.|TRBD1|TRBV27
TGTGCCAGCAGTTCGTGGACAGGGGCCGGGGCCAACGTCCTGACTTTC
CASSSWTGAGANVLTF
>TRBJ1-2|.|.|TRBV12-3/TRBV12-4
TGTGCCAGCAGTTTAGCGCGGGATGTAGGCTACACCTTC
CASSLARDVGYTF
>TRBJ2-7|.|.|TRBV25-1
TGTGCCAGCAGCGCCTCCGATGGGGCAGGGGCGAGGGAGCAGTACTTC
CASSASDGAGAREQYF
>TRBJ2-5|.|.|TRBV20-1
TGCAGTGCTAGAGTAATGGAGACCCAGTACTTC
CSARVMETQYF
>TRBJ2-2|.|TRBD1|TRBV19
TGTGCCAGTAGTCCCGACAGGGGGCTCACCGGGGAGCTGTTTTTT
CASSPDRGLTGELFF
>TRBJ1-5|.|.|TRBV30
TGTGCCTGGAGTGTAAGGGATCAGCCCCAGCATTTT
CAWSVRDQPQHF
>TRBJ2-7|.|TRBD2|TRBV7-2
TGTGCCAGCAGCTCCCAAAGGCGGGCTAGCGGGAAATACGAGCAGTACTTC
CASSSQRRASGKYEQYF